This is a list of T cell receptor beta chains from one sample in a study of identical twins. TCRdb reanalysed the 5' RACE reads using MiXCR and keeps one entry per CDR3 protein. The sample shows under 900,000 distinct CDR3 sequences, around a sixth of them seen only once. These records were also assigned to another study, of T cells expressing NK-cell markers.

The specimen was PBMCs. The receptor set was obtained from a woman aged 18-29 years in good health. The CDR3 runs from the conserved cysteine through the conserved F or W. A D gene is named only where the DNA matches it firmly. Clone sizes are given selectively: once, few, many, or a class where the clone is expanded.

TRBJ1-6 | TRBV4-2 | NA | once | CASSQGGRNSPLHF | TGTGCCAGCAGCCAAGGAGGGCGTAATTCACCCCTCCACTTT
TRBJ1-1 | TRBV3-1 | NA | NA | CATRDINTEAFF | TGTGCCACCAGGGACATTAACACTGAAGCTTTCTTT
TRBJ2-3 | TRBV20-1 | NA | NA | CSARGGGRTDTQYF | TGCAGTGCCCGAGGTGGAGGCCGAACAGATACGCAGTATTTT
TRBJ2-1 | TRBV9 | NA | NA | CASSVTYDGYNEQFF | TGTGCCAGCAGCGTAACGTACGACGGGTACAATGAGCAGTTCTTC
TRBJ2-3 | TRBV20-1 | TRBD2 | many | CSARSGLADTQYF | TGCAGTGCTAGATCCGGACTAGCAGATACGCAGTATTTT
TRBJ2-7 | TRBV5-1 | TRBD2 | few | CASTRGRGEQYF | TGCGCCAGCACACGCGGGAGAGGTGAGCAGTACTTC
TRBJ1-3 | TRBV20-1 | NA | NA | CSARLQGGNTIYF | TGCAGTGCTAGGCTACAGGGCGGAAACACCATATATTTT
TRBJ2-1 | TRBV5-1 | NA | NA | CASRQGQNEQFF | TGCGCCAGCAGACAGGGACAAAATGAGCAGTTCTTC
TRBJ2-5 | TRBV4-2 | TRBD2 | NA | CASSTSGETQYF | TGTGCCAGCAGTACTAGCGGAGAGACCCAGTACTTC
TRBJ1-1 | TRBV7-8 | NA | few | CASSPNLGTEAFF | TGTGCCAGCAGCCCGAACCTGGGCACTGAAGCTTTCTTT
TRBJ2-1 | TRBV5-8 | NA | few | CASSLVGGASYNEQFF | TGTGCCAGCAGCTTGGTGGGGGGTGCCTCCTACAATGAGCAGTTCTTC
TRBJ1-3 | TRBV6-5 | NA | few | CASLAAPNTIYF | TGTGCCAGCCTAGCGGCGCCGAACACCATATATTTT
TRBJ2-4 | TRBV15 | TRBD1 | many | CATRTDRVGDKNIQYF | TGTGCCACCAGAACTGACAGGGTCGGGGACAAAAACATTCAGTACTTC
TRBJ2-1 | TRBV7-2 | NA | few | CASSLATHNEQFF | TGTGCCAGCAGCTTAGCTACCCACAATGAGCAGTTCTTC
TRBJ1-1 | TRBV9 | NA | NA | CASSPTRQVNTEAFF | TGTGCCAGCAGCCCCACCCGACAGGTTAACACTGAAGCTTTCTTT
TRBJ2-1 | TRBV7-9 | TRBD2 | NA | CASRLAGGNYNEQFF | TGTGCCAGCCGACTAGCGGGAGGGAACTACAATGAGCAGTTCTTC
TRBJ2-1 | TRBV12-3/TRBV12-4 | NA | NA | CASSSQMSTDNEQFF | TGTGCCAGCAGTTCCCAAATGAGTACCGACAATGAGCAGTTCTTC
TRBJ2-5 | TRBV30 | NA | NA | CAWSVPTETQYF | TGTGCCTGGAGTGTACCCACGGAGACCCAGTACTTC
TRBJ2-6 | TRBV6-2/TRBV6-3 | NA | few | CASRPSTSGANVLTF | TGTGCCAGCAGGCCATCTACCTCTGGGGCCAACGTCCTGACTTTC
TRBJ1-1 | TRBV11-2 | NA | NA | CASSLGRTEEAFF | TGTGCCAGCAGCTTAGGTCGGACAGAAGAAGCTTTCTTT
TRBJ2-7 | TRBV27 | NA | NA | CASSHQGKDEQYF | TGTGCCAGCAGTCACCAGGGGAAGGACGAGCAGTACTTC
TRBJ2-5 | TRBV12-3/TRBV12-4 | TRBD2 | NA | CASSLYGGTSGLETQYF | TGTGCCAGCAGTTTATATGGTGGGACTAGCGGGCTAGAGACCCAGTACTTC
TRBJ2-5 | TRBV5-1 | TRBD1 | NA | CASSLGTGLRETQYF | TGCGCCAGCAGCTTGGGGACAGGTTTGCGAGAGACCCAGTACTTC
TRBJ2-2 | TRBV29-1 | TRBD2 | few | CSVPRLAGGVGELFF | TGCAGCGTCCCCCGACTAGCGGGAGGAGTCGGGGAGCTGTTTTTT
TRBJ1-1 | TRBV2 | NA | NA | CASSEGRDGEAFF | TGTGCCAGCAGTGAGGGCAGGGACGGTGAAGCTTTCTTT
TRBJ2-4 | TRBV3-1 | NA | few | CASSPNLQRIKNIQYF | TGTGCCAGCAGCCCAAACCTTCAGCGGATAAAAAACATTCAGTACTTC
TRBJ2-1 | TRBV10-3 | NA | few | CAISESIGSSNEQFF | TGTGCCATCAGTGAGTCAATCGGGAGCAGTAATGAGCAGTTCTTC
TRBJ1-1 | TRBV15 | NA | few | CATSREYRLSGGTEAFF | TGTGCCACCAGCAGAGAGTATCGGCTCTCCGGGGGGACTGAAGCTTTCTTT
TRBJ2-2 | TRBV29-1 | TRBD2 | NA | CSATGLAFTGELFF | TGCAGCGCCACGGGACTAGCGTTCACCGGGGAGCTGTTTTTT
TRBJ2-1 | TRBV20-1 | NA | NA | CSAREPGDSYNEQFF | TGCAGTGCTAGAGAACCCGGAGACTCCTACAATGAGCAGTTCTTC
TRBJ1-5 | TRBV7-9 | NA | NA | CASTVGGEQPQHF | TGTGCCAGCACTGTGGGGGGAGAGCAGCCCCAGCATTTT
TRBJ2-7 | TRBV10-3 | NA | NA | CAISESWDAYEQYF | TGTGCCATCAGTGAGTCCTGGGACGCCTACGAGCAGTACTTC
TRBJ1-2 | TRBV3-1 | NA | few | CASSQVTVGGYTF | TGTGCCAGCAGCCAAGTGACAGTCGGTGGCTACACCTTC
TRBJ1-6 | TRBV14 | NA | few | CASSPFWQSPLHF | TGTGCCAGCAGCCCCTTCTGGCAGTCACCCCTCCACTTT
TRBJ2-1 | TRBV4-3 | NA | few | CASSPQISGNYNEQFF | TGCGCCAGCAGCCCCCAAATAAGCGGTAACTACAATGAGCAGTTCTTC
TRBJ2-7 | TRBV6-1 | NA | NA | CASSENGGFNEQYF | TGTGCCAGCAGTGAAAATGGAGGGTTTAACGAGCAGTACTTC
TRBJ2-1 | TRBV5-1 | NA | NA | CASRNSISYNEQFF | TGCGCCAGCCGAAACAGCATCTCCTACAATGAGCAGTTCTTC
TRBJ1-1 | TRBV12-3/TRBV12-4 | NA | NA | CASSLMGTEAFF | TGTGCCAGCAGTTTAATGGGAACTGAAGCTTTCTTT
TRBJ1-6 | TRBV5-6 | TRBD1 | NA | CASSVQGGLKSPLHF | TGTGCCAGCAGCGTCCAGGGGGGGTTGAAATCACCCCTCCACTTT
TRBJ2-1 | TRBV7-8 | NA | few | CASSLARLGKDNEQFF | TGTGCCAGCAGCTTAGCTAGGCTAGGCAAAGACAATGAGCAGTTCTTC
TRBJ2-7 | TRBV6-5 | NA | NA | CASSFRQDSSYEQYF | TGTGCCAGCAGTTTCAGACAGGACAGCTCCTACGAGCAGTACTTC
TRBJ2-3 | TRBV12-3/TRBV12-4 | TRBD1 | few | CASSFLGQATDTQYF | TGTGCCAGCAGTTTTCTAGGACAGGCCACAGATACGCAGTATTTT
TRBJ2-5 | TRBV27 | TRBD2 | few | CASSPRTSGSGKTQYF | TGTGCCAGCAGTCCCAGGACTAGCGGGAGCGGTAAGACCCAGTACTTC
TRBJ1-2 | TRBV6-1 | NA | few | CASSEIVKGYYGYTF | TGTGCCAGCAGTGAGATCGTGAAGGGCTACTATGGCTACACCTTC
TRBJ2-3 | TRBV12-3/TRBV12-4 | TRBD2 | many | CASSLTGRAPDTQYF | TGTGCCAGCAGTTTAACCGGGAGGGCCCCAGATACGCAGTATTTT
TRBJ2-1 | TRBV5-1 | TRBD1 | NA | CASSLRQGASPNEQFF | TGCGCCAGCAGCCTCCGACAGGGGGCTTCCCCTAATGAGCAGTTCTTC
TRBJ2-2 | TRBV20-1 | NA | few | CSASRWGGQSGELFF | TGCAGTGCTAGTAGGTGGGGGGGCCAGTCCGGGGAGCTGTTTTTT
TRBJ2-2 | TRBV20-1 | NA | few | CSARDARGGSTGELFF | TGCAGTGCTAGAGATGCAAGGGGGGGGAGCACCGGGGAGCTGTTTTTT
TRBJ2-7 | TRBV7-2 | TRBD2 | many | CASSRLAGAYEQYF | TGTGCCAGCAGCCGACTAGCGGGGGCCTACGAGCAGTACTTC
TRBJ1-5 | TRBV15 | NA | NA | CATSRDRQPQHF | TGTGCCACCAGCAGAGATCGGCAGCCCCAGCATTTT
TRBJ2-1 | TRBV28 | NA | NA | CASSSPPGTVPTNEQFF | TGTGCCAGCAGTTCTCCCCCCGGGACCGTGCCAACCAATGAGCAGTTCTTC
TRBJ1-2 | TRBV3-1 | NA | few | CASSQASGFDGYTF | TGTGCCAGCAGCCAAGCGTCGGGGTTCGATGGCTACACCTTC
TRBJ2-7 | TRBV20-1 | TRBD2 | few | CSARITSGEQYF | TGCAGTGCTCGTATAACTAGCGGAGAGCAGTACTTC